This passage covers 11 T cell receptor beta chains from one sample sequenced in a study of blood T cell repertoires in COVID-19. The method was immunoSEQ multiplex PCR; TCRdb's version includes in-frame clones alone and lacks a portion of them. The repertoire holds some 200,000 clones, with around 80% as singletons. Source material: PBMCs or T cells enriched from blood (not recorded which). These receptors all stem from a woman in her forties or fifties who had recovered from COVID-19.

This clone was counted only a few times. V and J are TRBV21-1 and TRBJ1-1; the table calls TRBD1, which could not be checked here. TRBV21-1 is flagged as a pseudogene. The CDR3 has 13 residues. The CDR3 here is CASSTGQAPEAFF. In nucleotides, the CDR3 is TGTGCCAGCAGCACGGGACAGGCGCCAGAAGCTTTCTTT.

This clone has just a few counts. The chain carries TRBV28 and TRBJ2-7; TRBD1 might be the D (6 bases). V was trimmed by 3 bases and J by 3 bases, leaving 12 bases between them. From germline, CDR1 is MDHEN and CDR2 SYDVKM. The CDR3 is 14 residues long. The CDR3 DNA reads TGTGCCAGCAGTTTGAACAGGGATCACTACGAGCAGTACTTC. It specifies CASSLNRDHYEQYF.

The V gene is TRBV14, the J gene TRBJ2-1; the match to TRBD2 covers 7 bases. Losses at the gene ends were 3 bases for V and 0 bases for J; bases not matched to a gene: 5. Germline CDR1 is SGHDN and CDR2 is FVKESK. This CDR3 contains 16 residues. CDR3 residues: CASSQLAGSSYNEQFF. CDR3 bases: TGTGCCAGCAGCCAGTTAGCGGGCAGCTCCTACAATGAGCAGTTCTTC. The full variable domain, its missing parts supplied by reference TRBV14 and TRBJ2-1, is EAGVTQFPSHSVIEKGQTVTLRCDPISGHDNLYWYRRVMGKEIKFLLHFVKESKQDESGMPNNRFLAERTGGTYSTLKVQPAELEDSGVYFCASSQLAGSSYNEQFFGPGTRLTVL.

The chain uses TRBV7-2 and TRBJ1-1; a possible D gene is TRBD1 (5 bases). CDR1 and CDR2 (germline): SGHTA, FQGNSA. V was clipped by 5 bases and J by 5 bases, with 12 bases between them. The CDR3 extends over 13 amino acids. In nucleotides, the CDR3 is TGTGCCAGCAGCCCCCGGCGGGGGACTGAAGCTTTCTTT. As protein: CASSPRRGTEAFF.

This clone has more than one count but fewer than ten. The chain links TRBV4-1 to TRBJ1-4; weak D call: TRBD1 (6 bases). Germline V gives CDR1 MGHRA, CDR2 YSYEKL. The ends were cut back, 1 base at V and 5 bases at J, with 14 bases in the middle. The CDR3 loop spans 16 amino acids. The CDR3 DNA reads as TGCGCCAGCAGCCAAGGGGCAGGAAGGGGGAATGAAAAACTGTTTTTT. Translating gives CASSQGAGRGNEKLFF.

The rearrangement links TRBV7-9 to TRBJ2-3; 7 bases match TRBD2. The V gene's germline CDR1 is SEHNR and CDR2 FQNEAQ (reference sequence). After removal of 8 bases from V and 2 bases from J, the junction contained 16 bases not matched to a gene. This CDR3 has 17 residues. In DNA form, the CDR3 reads TGTGCCAGCCCACTACGGGGGGATACCTCTGTCACAGATACGCAGTATTTT. Translated, it gives CASPLRGDTSVTDTQYF. Drawing the rest from reference TRBV7-9 and TRBJ2-3, the complete variable domain is DTGVSQNPRHKITKRGQNVTFRCDPISEHNRLYWYRQTLGQGPEFLTYFQNEAQLEKSRLLSDRFSAERPKGSFSTLEIQRTEQGDSAMYLCASPLRGDTSVTDTQYFGPGTRLTVL.

The genes are TRBV10-2 and TRBJ1-1; D ambiguous. Deletions cut 2 bases from V and 6 bases from J, with 16 bases between. Germline V gene sequence: CDR1 WSHSY, CDR2 SAAADI. This CDR3 region has 15 residues. CDR3 nucleotide sequence: TGCGCCAGCAGTGAGCCCCCGGGAACCGGGTCTGAAGCTTTCTTT. Protein product: CASSEPPGTGSEAFF.

The chain uses TRBV20-1 and TRBJ2-1; 8 bases line up with TRBD2. From germline, CDR1 is DFQATT and CDR2 SNEGSKA (reference sequence). After removal of 5 bases from V and 7 bases from J, the junction contained 13 bases not matched to a gene. CDR3 length equals 15 residues. CDR3 nucleotides: TGCAGTGCTCGTGTCCGGTTAGCGGGAACGAATGAGCAGTTCTTC. Encoded protein: CSARVRLAGTNEQFF.

This chain links TRBV4-1 with TRBJ2-2; D remains unclear. Between the trimmed V and J ends, which lost 0 bases and 5 bases, there was a span of 4 bases. CDR3 length: 13 amino acids. CDR1 MGHRA and CDR2 YSYEKL come from the germline V gene. CDR3 region: CASSQDYTGELFF. CDR3 DNA: TGCGCCAGCAGCCAAGACTATACCGGGGAGCTGTTTTTT.

The rearrangement links TRBV3-1 (or the pseudogene TRBV3-2) to TRBJ1-1; no clear D gene. This CDR3 is built from 14 residues. V gave up 1 base and J gave up 10 bases, with 16 bases separating them. Germline CDR1 and CDR2: LGHDT and YNNKEL (reference sequence). The CDR3 coding sequence is TGTGCCAGCAGCCAAGTTTCCCAGCGGAGATTAGCTTTCTTT. Its protein product is CASSQVSQRRLAFF.

The V call is TRBV9, the J call TRBJ1-3, with D perhaps matching TRBD1 (6 bases). The CDR3 totals 14 residues. Looked up from germline, CDR1 is SGDLS and CDR2 is YYNGEE. V was shortened by 1 base and J by 3 bases, with 8 bases between the two germline ends. The CDR3 spells CASSVSGDGNTIYF. The CDR3 nucleotides are TGTGCCAGCAGCGTATCAGGGGATGGAAACACCATATATTTT.